Given below is one T cell receptor beta chain in context. This entry comes from a study of blood T cell repertoires in COVID-19. Looking at the study overall: PBMCs, B-cell-depleted T cells, or T cells were the source of the cDNA or gDNA that made up the material.

TCRdb keeps only in-frame clones here, not all; method: immunoSEQ multiplex PCR. Seen here are under 100,000 clones, around 86% observed once, and the top ten hold under 3.5%. In germline, CDR1 is ENHRY, CDR2 SYGVKD. V lost 6 bases and J lost 8, with 14 bases in between. The CDR3 has 13 residues. The TCR originated in a woman aged 70-85 years with acute or convalescent COVID-19. V usage is TRBV10-3 and J usage is TRBJ1-5, with a possible D match to TRBD1 (6 bases). Input material: peripheral blood. The CDR3 DNA reads as TGTGCCATCAGAAGTACAGGGAGTGAGCCCCAGCATTTT. Amino acid sequence: CAIRSTGSEPQHF.